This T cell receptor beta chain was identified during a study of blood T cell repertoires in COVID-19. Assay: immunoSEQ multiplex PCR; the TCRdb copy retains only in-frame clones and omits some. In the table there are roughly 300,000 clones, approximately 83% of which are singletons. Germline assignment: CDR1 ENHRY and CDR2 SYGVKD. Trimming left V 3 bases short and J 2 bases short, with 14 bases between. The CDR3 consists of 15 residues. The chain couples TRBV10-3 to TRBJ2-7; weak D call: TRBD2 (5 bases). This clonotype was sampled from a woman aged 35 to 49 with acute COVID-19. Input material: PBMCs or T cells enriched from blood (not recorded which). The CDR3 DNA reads TGTGCCATCAGTGATTACTCCCGGGGAGCCTACGAGCAGTACTTC. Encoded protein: CAISDYSRGAYEQYF.